The entry below gives a single TCR beta chain sequence along with its context. Its antigen is unknown. Sequencing used immunoSEQ multiplex PCR; TCRdb keeps in-frame clones, though not all of them. The sample lists some 120,000 clones, roughly nine tenths occurring once. The record originates from a study of T cell responses to AZD1222 COVID-19 vaccine. Study results and caveats: The donor group comprised mostly white British people and more females; the analysis possibly underestimated clonal diversity. Spike-wide coverage was observed for vaccine-associated CD4 TCRs, with dominant responses at 160-218 and 743-854. Nearly half of spike-specific TCRs reportedly go after variant regions that carry no mutations.

The CDR3 totals 15 residues. Germline CDR1 and CDR2: SNHLY and FYNNEI. With 5 bases removed from V and 1 base from J, the gap between germline ends came to 14 bases. This clonotype originated in an adult in good health. Sequencing was performed on peripheral blood, taken on day 0 of AZD1222 vaccination. This chain connects TRBV2 to TRBJ1-1; a possible D gene is TRBD1 (6 bases). Here the CDR3 reads CASSLYRVKNTEAFF. In nucleotides, the CDR3 is TGTGCCAGCAGTCTCTACAGGGTCAAGAACACTGAAGCTTTCTTT.